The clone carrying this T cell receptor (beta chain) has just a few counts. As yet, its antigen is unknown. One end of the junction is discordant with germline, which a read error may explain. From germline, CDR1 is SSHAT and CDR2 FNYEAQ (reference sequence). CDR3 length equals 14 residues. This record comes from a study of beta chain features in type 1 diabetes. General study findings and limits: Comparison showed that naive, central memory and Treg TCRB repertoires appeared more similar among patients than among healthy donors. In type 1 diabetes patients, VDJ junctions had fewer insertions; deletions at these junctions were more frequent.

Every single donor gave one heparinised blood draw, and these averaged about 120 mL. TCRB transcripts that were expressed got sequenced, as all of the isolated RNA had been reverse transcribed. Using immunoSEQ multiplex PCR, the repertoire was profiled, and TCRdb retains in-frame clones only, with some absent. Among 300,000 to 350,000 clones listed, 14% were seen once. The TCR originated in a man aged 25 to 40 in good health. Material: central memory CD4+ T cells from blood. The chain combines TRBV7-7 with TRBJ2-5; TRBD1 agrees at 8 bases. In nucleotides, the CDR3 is TGTGCTAGCAGCTCCCTGACAGGGGAAAAGACCCAGTACTTC. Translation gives CASSSLTGEKTQYF.